In this sample, the clone carrying this T cell receptor beta chain turned up many times. Its antigen is still unknown. V was cut by 0 bases and J by 4 bases, with 9 bases left in between. CDR3 length: 14 residues. The germline gives CDR1 SQVTM, CDR2 ANQGSEA. RNA transcripts yielded amplified TCR beta CDR3 regions. The primer set for the first-round RT-PCR of the TCR CDR3 was HTBI. Using its own MiXCR run on the multiplex PCR reads, TCRdb lists one record per CDR3 protein. Found here are 300,000 to 350,000 distinct CDR3 sequences, 15% to 20% of them singletons; the top ten hold roughly 15%. The sample originates from a study of T cells in Graves' hyperthyroidism and ophthalmopathy. On the study more broadly: Specimen type is peripheral blood, collected at initial diagnosis prior to any treatment.

Overall study results and limits: A model built on 13 V-J features separated ophthalmopathy from stable hyperthyroidism. With a median lead of around 5.9 months before onset, the model predicted ophthalmopathy.

Ophthalmopathy patients showed a Clinical Activity Score of at least 3, NOSPECS grade of at least 4 and duration under 3 months. The J gene is TRBJ2-2, the V gene TRBV29-1; no definite D call. This TCR was sampled from a woman aged 40 to 50 with Graves' ophthalmopathy. Sequenced sample: blood. The CDR3 DNA reads TGCAGCGTTGAAGACAGGAGCTCCACCGGGGAGCTGTTTTTT. Residues: CSVEDRSSTGELFF.